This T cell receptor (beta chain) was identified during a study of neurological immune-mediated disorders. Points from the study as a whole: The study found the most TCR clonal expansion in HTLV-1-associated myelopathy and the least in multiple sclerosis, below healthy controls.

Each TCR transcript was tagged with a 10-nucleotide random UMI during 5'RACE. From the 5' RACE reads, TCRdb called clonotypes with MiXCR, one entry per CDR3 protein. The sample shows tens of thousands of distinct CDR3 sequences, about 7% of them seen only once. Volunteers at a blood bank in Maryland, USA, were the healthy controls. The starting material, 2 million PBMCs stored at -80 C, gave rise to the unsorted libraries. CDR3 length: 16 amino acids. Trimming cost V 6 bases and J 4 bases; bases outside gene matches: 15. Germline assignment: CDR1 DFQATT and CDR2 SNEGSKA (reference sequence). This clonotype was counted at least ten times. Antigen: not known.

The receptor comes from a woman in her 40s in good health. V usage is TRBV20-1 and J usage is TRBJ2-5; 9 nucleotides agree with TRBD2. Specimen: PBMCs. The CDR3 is CSAGALARREGETQYF. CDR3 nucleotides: TGCAGTGCCGGGGCGCTAGCGAGGCGGGAGGGAGAGACCCAGTACTTC.